This TCR beta chain was obtained from a study of CD8+ T cells in alopecia areata. Study-level results: Since there was just one nonresponder, nobody can yet say how baseline CD8+ expansion ties to response. Lesional scalp exceeded normal scalp in clonality, especially in alopecia totalis/universalis.

This sample's treatment: oral pan-JAK inhibitor, 5-10 mg twice daily. Extraction and reverse transcription of RNA yielded cDNA as the sequencing template. TCRdb's table, derived via immunoSEQ multiplex PCR, lists solely in-frame clones and lacks some. The sample lists roughly 200,000 clones, about three fifths occurring once. In regard to this clone: What it binds is unknown.

V was shortened by 6 bases and J by 12 bases, with 15 bases between the two germline ends. The CDR3 is made up of 11 amino acids. Germline V gene sequence: CDR1 SNHLY, CDR2 FYNNEI. This chain connects TRBV2 to TRBJ2-7; a possible D gene is TRBD2 (6 bases). The sequenced sample was CD4+ T cells sorted from blood, obtained at week 4, from a patient treated with tofacitinib. This TCR was sampled from a human donor with alopecia areata. The chain's CDR3 is CASRGLAHGYF. The CDR3 region has the DNA TGTGCCAGCAGGGGCCTAGCGCATGGGTACTTC.